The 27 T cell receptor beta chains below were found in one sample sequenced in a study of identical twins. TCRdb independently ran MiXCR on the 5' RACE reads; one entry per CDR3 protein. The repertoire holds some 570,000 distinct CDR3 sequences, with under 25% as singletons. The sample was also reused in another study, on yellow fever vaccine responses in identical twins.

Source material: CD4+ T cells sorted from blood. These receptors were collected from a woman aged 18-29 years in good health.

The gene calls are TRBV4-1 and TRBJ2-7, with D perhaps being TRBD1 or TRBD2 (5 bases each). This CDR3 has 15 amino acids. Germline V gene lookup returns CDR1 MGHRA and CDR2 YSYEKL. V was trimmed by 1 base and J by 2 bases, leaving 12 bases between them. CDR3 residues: CASSQVNQGPYEQYF. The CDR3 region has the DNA TGCGCCAGCAGCCAAGTCAATCAGGGACCCTACGAGCAGTACTTC.

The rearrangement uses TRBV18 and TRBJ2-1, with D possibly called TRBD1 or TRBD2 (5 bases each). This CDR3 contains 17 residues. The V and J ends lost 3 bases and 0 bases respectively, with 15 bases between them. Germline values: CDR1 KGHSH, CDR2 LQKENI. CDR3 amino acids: CASSPRRTPSSYNEQFF. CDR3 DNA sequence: TGTGCCAGCTCACCTCGGAGGACACCCAGCTCCTACAATGAGCAGTTCTTC.

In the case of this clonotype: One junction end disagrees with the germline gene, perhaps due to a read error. Here the CDR3 DNA reads TGTGCCAGCAGCCAAGATTTACAGCGCGGGAACGAGCCGTACTTC. Protein sequence: CASSQDLQRGNEPYF. This chain uses TRBV3-1 with TRBJ2-7, with a possible D match to TRBD2 (6 bases). Per germline, CDR1 LGHDT and CDR2 YNNKEL (reference sequence). The CDR3 contains 15 residues.

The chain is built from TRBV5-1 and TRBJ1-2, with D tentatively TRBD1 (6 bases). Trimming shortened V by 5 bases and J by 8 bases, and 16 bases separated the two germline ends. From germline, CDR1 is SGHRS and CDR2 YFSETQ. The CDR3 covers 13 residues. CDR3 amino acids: CASSPGTMGGYTF. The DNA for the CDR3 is TGCGCCAGCAGTCCGGGGACAATGGGAGGCTACACCTTC.

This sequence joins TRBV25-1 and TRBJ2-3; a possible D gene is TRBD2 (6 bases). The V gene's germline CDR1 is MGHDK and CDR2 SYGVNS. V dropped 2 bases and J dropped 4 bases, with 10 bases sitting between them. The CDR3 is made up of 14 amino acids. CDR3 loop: CASSEAEGSDTQYF. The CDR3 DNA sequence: TGTGCCAGCAGTGAAGCGGAGGGGTCAGATACGCAGTATTTT.

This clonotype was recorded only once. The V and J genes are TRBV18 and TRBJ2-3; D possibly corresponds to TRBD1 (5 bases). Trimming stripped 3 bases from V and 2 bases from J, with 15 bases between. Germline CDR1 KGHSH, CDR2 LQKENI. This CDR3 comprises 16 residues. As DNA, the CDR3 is TGTGCCAGCTCACCCCAGGGATCGGCATTCACAGATACGCAGTATTTT. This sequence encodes CASSPQGSAFTDTQYF.

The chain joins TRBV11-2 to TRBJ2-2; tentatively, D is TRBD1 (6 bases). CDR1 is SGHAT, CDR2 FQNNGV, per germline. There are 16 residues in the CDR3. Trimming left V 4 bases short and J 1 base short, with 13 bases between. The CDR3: CASSSPRTVNTGELFF. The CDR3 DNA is TGTGCCAGCAGCTCCCCAAGGACAGTGAACACCGGGGAGCTGTTTTTT. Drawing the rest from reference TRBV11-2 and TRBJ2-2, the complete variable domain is EAGVAQSPRYKIIEKRQSVAFWCNPISGHATLYWYQQILGQGPKLLIQFQNNGVVDDSQLPKDRFSAERLKGVDSTLKIQPAKLEDSAVYLCASSSPRTVNTGELFFGEGSRLTVL.

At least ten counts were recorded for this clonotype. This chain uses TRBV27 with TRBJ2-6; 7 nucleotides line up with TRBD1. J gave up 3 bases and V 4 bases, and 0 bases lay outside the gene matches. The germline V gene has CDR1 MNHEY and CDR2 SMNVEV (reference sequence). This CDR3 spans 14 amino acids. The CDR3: CASSSGGGANVLTF. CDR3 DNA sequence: TGTGCCAGCAGTTCAGGGGGTGGGGCCAACGTCCTGACTTTC. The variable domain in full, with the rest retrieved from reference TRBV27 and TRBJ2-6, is EAQVTQNPRYLITVTGKKLTVTCSQNMNHEYMSWYRQDPGLGLRQIYYSMNVEVTDKGDVPEGYKVSRKEKRNFPLILESPSPNQTSLYFCASSSGGGANVLTFGAGSRLTVL.

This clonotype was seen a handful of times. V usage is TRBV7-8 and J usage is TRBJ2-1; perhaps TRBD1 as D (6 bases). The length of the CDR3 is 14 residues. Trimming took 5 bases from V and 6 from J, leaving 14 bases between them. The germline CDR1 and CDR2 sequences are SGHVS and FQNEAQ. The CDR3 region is CASSIRAGVNEQFF. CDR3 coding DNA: TGTGCCAGCAGCATCAGGGCAGGGGTCAATGAGCAGTTCTTC. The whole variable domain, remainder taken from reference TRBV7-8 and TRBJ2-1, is GAGVSQSPRYKVAKRGQDVALRCDPISGHVSLFWYQQALGQGPEFLTYFQNEAQLDKSGLPSDRFFAERPEGSVSTLKIQRTQQEDSAVYLCASSIRAGVNEQFFGPGTRLTVL.

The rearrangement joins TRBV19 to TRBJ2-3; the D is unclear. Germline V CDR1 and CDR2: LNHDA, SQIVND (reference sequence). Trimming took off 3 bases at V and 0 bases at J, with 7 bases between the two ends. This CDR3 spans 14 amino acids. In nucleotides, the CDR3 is TGTGCCAGTAGTATTGCTTGGAGCACAGATACGCAGTATTTT. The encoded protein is CASSIAWSTDTQYF.

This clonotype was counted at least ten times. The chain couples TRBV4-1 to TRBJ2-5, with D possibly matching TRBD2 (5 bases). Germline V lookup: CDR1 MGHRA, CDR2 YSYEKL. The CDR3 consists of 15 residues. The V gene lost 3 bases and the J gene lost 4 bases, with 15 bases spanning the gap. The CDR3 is CASSHPTSAGETQYF. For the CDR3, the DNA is TGCGCCAGCAGCCACCCAACCTCTGCGGGAGAGACCCAGTACTTC.

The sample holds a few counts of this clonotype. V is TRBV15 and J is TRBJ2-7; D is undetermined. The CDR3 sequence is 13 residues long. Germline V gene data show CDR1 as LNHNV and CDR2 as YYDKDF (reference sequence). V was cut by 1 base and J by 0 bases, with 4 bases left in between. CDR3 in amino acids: CATSRALSYEQYF. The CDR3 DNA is TGTGCCACCAGCAGAGCCCTCTCCTACGAGCAGTACTTC.

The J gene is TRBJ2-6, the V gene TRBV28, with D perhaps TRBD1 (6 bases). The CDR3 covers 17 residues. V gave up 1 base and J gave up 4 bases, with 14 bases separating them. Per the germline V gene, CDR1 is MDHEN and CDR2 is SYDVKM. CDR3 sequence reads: CASSLYGGAVGANVLTF. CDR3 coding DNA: TGTGCCAGCAGTTTATATGGGGGCGCGGTCGGGGCCAACGTCCTGACTTTC.

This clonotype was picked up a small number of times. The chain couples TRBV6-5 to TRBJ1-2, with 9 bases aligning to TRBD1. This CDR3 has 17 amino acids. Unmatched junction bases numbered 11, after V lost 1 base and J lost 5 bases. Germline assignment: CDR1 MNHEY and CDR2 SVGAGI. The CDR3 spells CASSYLPPGQGHYGYTF. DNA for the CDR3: TGTGCCAGCAGTTACTTGCCCCCGGGACAGGGACATTATGGCTACACCTTC.

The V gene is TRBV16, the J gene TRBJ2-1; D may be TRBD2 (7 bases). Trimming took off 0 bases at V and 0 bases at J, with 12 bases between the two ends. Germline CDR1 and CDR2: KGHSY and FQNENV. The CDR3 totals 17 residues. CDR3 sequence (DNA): TGTGCCAGCAGCCAATCGGGGGGGGGCCCCTCCTACAATGAGCAGTTCTTC. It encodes CASSQSGGGPSYNEQFF.

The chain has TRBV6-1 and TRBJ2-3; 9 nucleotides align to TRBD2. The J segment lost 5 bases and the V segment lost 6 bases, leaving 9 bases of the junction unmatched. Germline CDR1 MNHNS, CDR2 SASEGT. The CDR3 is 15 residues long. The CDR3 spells CASRPPGLAGDTQYF. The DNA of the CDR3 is TGTGCCAGCAGACCTCCGGGACTAGCAGGAGATACGCAGTATTTT.

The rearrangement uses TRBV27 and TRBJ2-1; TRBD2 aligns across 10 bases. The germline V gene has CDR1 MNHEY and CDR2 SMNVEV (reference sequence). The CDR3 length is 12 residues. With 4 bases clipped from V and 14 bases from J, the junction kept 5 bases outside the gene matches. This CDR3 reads CASSSTGTSEFF. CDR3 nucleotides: TGTGCCAGCAGTTCCACCGGGACTAGCGAGTTCTTC.

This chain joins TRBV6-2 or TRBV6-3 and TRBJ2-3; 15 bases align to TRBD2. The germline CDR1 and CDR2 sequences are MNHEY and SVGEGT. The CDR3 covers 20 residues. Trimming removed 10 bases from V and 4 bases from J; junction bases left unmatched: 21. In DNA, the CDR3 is TGTGCCACCTCCCCATCCGGGACTAGCGGGGGGACCGTCCGATCAGATACGCAGTATTTT. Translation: CATSPSGTSGGTVRSDTQYF.

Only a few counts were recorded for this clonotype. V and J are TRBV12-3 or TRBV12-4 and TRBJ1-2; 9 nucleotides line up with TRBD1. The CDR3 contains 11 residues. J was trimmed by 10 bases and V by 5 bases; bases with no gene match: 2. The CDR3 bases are TGTGCCAGCAGTCGGACAGGGGTCTACACCTTC. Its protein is CASSRTGVYTF.

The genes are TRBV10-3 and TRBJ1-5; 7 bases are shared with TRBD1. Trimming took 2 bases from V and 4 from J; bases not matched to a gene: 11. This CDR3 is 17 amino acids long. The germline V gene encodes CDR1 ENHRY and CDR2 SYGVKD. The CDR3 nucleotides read TGTGCCATCAGTGAGACACCCGGGACAGCGAAAAATCAGCCCCAGCATTTT. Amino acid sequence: CAISETPGTAKNQPQHF.

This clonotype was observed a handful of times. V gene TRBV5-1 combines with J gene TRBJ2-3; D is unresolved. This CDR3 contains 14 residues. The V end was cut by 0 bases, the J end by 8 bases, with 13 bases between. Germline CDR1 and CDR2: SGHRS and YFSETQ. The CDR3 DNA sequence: TGCGCCAGCAGCTTGGGGTCGAGCCCCGCTACGCAGTATTTT. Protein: CASSLGSSPATQYF.

CDR3 DNA: TGCAGTGCTAGAGGAGGGTATGGGTCCTACGAGCAGTACTTC. Protein: CSARGGYGSYEQYF. The chain carries TRBV20-1 and TRBJ2-7; possibly TRBD2 for D (5 bases). Trimming shortened V by 1 base and J by 1 base, and 11 bases separated the two germline ends. Germline CDR1 is DFQATT and CDR2 is SNEGSKA (reference sequence). The CDR3 length is 14 residues.

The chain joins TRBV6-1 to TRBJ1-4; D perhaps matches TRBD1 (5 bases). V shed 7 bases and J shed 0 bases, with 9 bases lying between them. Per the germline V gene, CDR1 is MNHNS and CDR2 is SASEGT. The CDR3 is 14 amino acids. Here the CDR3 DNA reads TGTGCCAGCACCAAGACAGCAACTAATGAAAAACTGTTTTTT. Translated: CASTKTATNEKLFF.

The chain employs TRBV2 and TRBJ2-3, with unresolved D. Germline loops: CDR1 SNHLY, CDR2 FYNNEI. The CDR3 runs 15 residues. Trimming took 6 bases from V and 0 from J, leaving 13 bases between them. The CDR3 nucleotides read TGTGCCAGCAGGATAGAAGTGTCTAGCACAGATACGCAGTATTTT. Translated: CASRIEVSSTDTQYF. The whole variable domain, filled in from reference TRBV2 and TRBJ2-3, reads EPEVTQTPSHQVTQMGQEVILRCVPISNHLYFYWYRQILGQKVEFLVSFYNNEISEKSEIFDDQFSVERPDGSNFTLKIRSTKLEDSAMYFCASRIEVSSTDTQYFGPGTRLTVL.

The CDR3 DNA reads TGTGCCAGCAGGGTGACTAGCGGGGGCTACAATGAGCAGTTCTTC. Translated: CASRVTSGGYNEQFF. This chain joins TRBV6-1 and TRBJ2-1; 12 nucleotides match TRBD2. In germline, CDR1 is MNHNS, CDR2 SASEGT. V was clipped by 6 bases and J by 3 bases; unmatched bases: 3. The CDR3 is 15 amino acids.

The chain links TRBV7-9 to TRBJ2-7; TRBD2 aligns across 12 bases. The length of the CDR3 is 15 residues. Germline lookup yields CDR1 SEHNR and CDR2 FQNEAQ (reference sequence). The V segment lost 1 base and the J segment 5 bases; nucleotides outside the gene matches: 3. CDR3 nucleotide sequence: TGTGCCAGCAGCTTAGGGACTAGCGGGACCCACGAGCAGTACTTC. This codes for CASSLGTSGTHEQYF.

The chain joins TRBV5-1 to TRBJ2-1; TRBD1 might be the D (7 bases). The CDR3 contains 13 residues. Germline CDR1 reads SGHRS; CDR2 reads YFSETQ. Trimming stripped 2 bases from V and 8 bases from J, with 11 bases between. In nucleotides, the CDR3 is TGCGCCAGCAGCTTAACAGGGGAGGATGAGCAGTTCTTC. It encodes CASSLTGEDEQFF. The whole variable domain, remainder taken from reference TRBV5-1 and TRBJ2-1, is KAGVTQTPRYLIKTRGQQVTLSCSPISGHRSVSWYQQTPGQGLQFLFEYFSETQRNKGNFPGRFSGRQFSNSRSEMNVSTLELGDSALYLCASSLTGEDEQFFGPGTRLTVL.